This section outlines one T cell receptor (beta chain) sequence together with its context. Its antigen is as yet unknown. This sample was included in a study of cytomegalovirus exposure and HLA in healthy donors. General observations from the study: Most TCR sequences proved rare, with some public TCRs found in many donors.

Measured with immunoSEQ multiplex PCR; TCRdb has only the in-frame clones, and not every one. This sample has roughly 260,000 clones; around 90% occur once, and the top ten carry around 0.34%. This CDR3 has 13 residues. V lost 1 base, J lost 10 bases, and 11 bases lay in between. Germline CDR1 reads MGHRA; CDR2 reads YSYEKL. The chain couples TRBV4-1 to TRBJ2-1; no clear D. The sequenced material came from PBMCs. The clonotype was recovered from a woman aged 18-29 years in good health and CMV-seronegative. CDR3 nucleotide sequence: TGCGCCAGCAGCCAAGCATCCGTAAGCGAGCAGTTCTTC. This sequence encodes CASSQASVSEQFF.